These 14 T cell receptor beta chains came from one sample sequenced in a study of blood T cells in healthy people across ages. PCR was performed a second time for roughly 6 to 12 cycles using a sample-barcoded 5' primer and a J-beta primer mix. TCRdb used MiXCR to reprocess the 5' RACE reads, holding one entry per CDR3 protein. Altogether about 1,500,000 distinct CDR3 sequences are present, about 40% being singletons, with the ten largest covering 7% to 9.5%. The source material was blood. These receptors came from a woman aged 18-29 years in good health.

The chain couples TRBV6-1 to TRBJ2-1, with 7 bases that match TRBD2. The CDR3 sequence is 15 residues long. Germline V gene sequence: CDR1 MNHNS, CDR2 SASEGT. J gave up 5 bases and V 3 bases, and 7 bases lay outside the gene matches. In DNA form, the CDR3 reads TGTGCCAGCAGTGAGAGGCGGGAGATTGACAATGAGCAGTTCTTC. Protein sequence: CASSERREIDNEQFF.

The chain employs TRBV24-1 and TRBJ1-5; D is undetermined. The CDR3 totals 15 residues. Trimming removed 0 bases at V and 3 bases at J, with 8 bases between. Germline loops: CDR1 KGHDR, CDR2 SFDVKD. CDR3 DNA: TGTGCCACCAGTGATTTGTTGCGGTCCAATCAGCCCCAGCATTTT. Amino acids: CATSDLLRSNQPQHF.

This sequence joins TRBV12-3 or TRBV12-4 and TRBJ1-2; D may be TRBD1 (5 bases). This CDR3 region has 15 residues. Trimming pared 4 bases from V and 0 bases from J, leaving 12 bases between. CDR3 nucleotides: TGTGCCAGCAGTTCCCCAGGGAGGGCTAACTATGGCTACACCTTC. This sequence encodes CASSSPGRANYGYTF.

The sample holds one count of this clonotype. The V gene is TRBV2, the J gene TRBJ1-2; the D gene is possibly TRBD1 (5 bases). The CDR3 totals 13 residues. V was clipped by 8 bases and J by 5 bases, with 15 bases between them. The germline V gene has CDR1 SNHLY and CDR2 FYNNEI. CDR3 region: CASGGFAGYGYTF. The CDR3 region has the DNA TGTGCCAGCGGGGGATTTGCCGGTTATGGCTACACCTTC.

The chain links TRBV12-3 or TRBV12-4 to TRBJ1-3; no clear D gene. This CDR3 has 13 residues. The ends were cut back, 5 bases at V and 1 base at J, with 6 bases in the middle. Here the CDR3 reads CASSPYSGNTIYF. As DNA, the CDR3 is TGTGCCAGCAGTCCCTATTCTGGAAACACCATATATTTT.

This clonotype has only a few counts. The chain links TRBV24-1 to TRBJ2-7, with D hard to call. The CDR3 sequence is 14 residues long. Between the trimmed V and J ends, which lost 3 bases and 0 bases, there was a span of 8 bases. Germline CDR1 is KGHDR and CDR2 is SFDVKD. CDR3 sequence reads: CATSDGVPSYEQYF. CDR3 bases: TGTGCCACCAGTGATGGGGTCCCCTCCTACGAGCAGTACTTC.

The gene calls are TRBV12-3 or TRBV12-4 and TRBJ2-1, with D maybe TRBD2 (6 bases). Trimming took 6 bases from V and 4 from J, leaving 19 bases between them. The CDR3 loop spans 16 amino acids. The CDR3 DNA is TGTGCCAGCAGCCGCGGACTAACGGCCCGATACAATGAGCAGTTCTTC. Translation gives CASSRGLTARYNEQFF.

This clonotype was picked up a small number of times. The rearrangement joins TRBV2 to TRBJ2-3; no firm D call. The germline V gene encodes CDR1 SNHLY and CDR2 FYNNEI. This CDR3 is 13 amino acids long. Deletions cut 7 bases from V and 6 bases from J, with 14 bases between. CDR3 DNA: TGTGCCAGCATGGACCGTTCCGGTGATACGCAGTATTTT. Translating gives CASMDRSGDTQYF. Supplemented by reference TRBV2 and TRBJ2-3, the full variable domain reads EPEVTQTPSHQVTQMGQEVILRCVPISNHLYFYWYRQILGQKVEFLVSFYNNEISEKSEIFDDQFSVERPDGSNFTLKIRSTKLEDSAMYFCASMDRSGDTQYFGPGTRLTVL.

A remark on this clonotype: Mismatch with germline at one junction end may stem from a read error. The CDR3 sequence: CSVERGDSYEQNF. CDR3 nucleotide sequence: TGCAGCGTTGAACGGGGGGACTCCTACGAGCAGAACTTC. The V and J genes are TRBV29-1 and TRBJ2-7, with 7 bases that match TRBD2. CDR1 SQVTM and CDR2 ANQGSEA come from the germline V gene. This CDR3 is 13 amino acids long.

This sequence joins TRBV24-1 and TRBJ1-2, with D hard to call. The CDR3 contains 14 residues. V gave up 3 bases and J gave up 2 bases, with 9 bases separating them. The V gene's germline CDR1 is KGHDR and CDR2 SFDVKD. The CDR3 nucleotides are TGTGCCACCAGTGATCGGAGCCTCAACTATGGCTACACCTTC. It yields the protein CATSDRSLNYGYTF.

The chain links TRBV3-1 to TRBJ1-2; no clear D. Looked up from germline, CDR1 is LGHDT and CDR2 is YNNKEL (reference sequence). V was pared by 1 base and J by 2 bases, with 20 bases between. This CDR3 contains 18 residues. The CDR3 region has the DNA TGTGCCAGCAGCCAAGCAACCCTAGCGGGCACCCGGAACTATGGCTACACCTTC. This sequence encodes CASSQATLAGTRNYGYTF. The full variable domain, rest sourced from reference TRBV3-1 and TRBJ1-2, is DTAVSQTPKYLVTQMGNDKSIKCEQNLGHDTMYWYKQDSKKFLKIMFSYNNKELIINETVPNRFSPKSPDKAHLNLHINSLELGDSAVYFCASSQATLAGTRNYGYTFGSGTRLTVV.

V and J are TRBV20-1 and TRBJ2-5; 8 nucleotides align to TRBD1. V lost 6 bases to trimming and J lost 1 base; unmatched junction nucleotides: 7. CDR3 size: 14 residues. Looked up from germline, CDR1 is DFQATT and CDR2 is SNEGSKA (reference sequence). CDR3 in amino acids: CSALGTGPQETQYF. CDR3 DNA: TGCAGTGCGCTCGGGACAGGACCCCAAGAGACCCAGTACTTC.

This chain links TRBV2 with TRBJ2-1, with D unresolved. The V end lost 2 bases, the J end lost 15 bases, and 8 bases lay between the germline ends. This CDR3 has 10 residues. CDR1 and CDR2 from the germline V gene are SNHLY and FYNNEI. Here the CDR3 DNA reads TGTGCCAGCAGTGAACAATTACCGTTCTTC. Residues: CASSEQLPFF.

There are a few counts of this clonotype. This rearrangement joins TRBV5-5 to TRBJ2-5; D could derive from TRBD1 or TRBD2 (5 bases each). V shed 7 bases and J shed 3 bases, with 13 bases lying between them. Germline loops: CDR1 SGHKS, CDR2 YYEKEE (reference sequence). The CDR3 consists of 13 residues. The CDR3 region is CASDVGTEETQYF. The CDR3 coding sequence is TGTGCCAGCGATGTCGGGACCGAAGAGACCCAGTACTTC.